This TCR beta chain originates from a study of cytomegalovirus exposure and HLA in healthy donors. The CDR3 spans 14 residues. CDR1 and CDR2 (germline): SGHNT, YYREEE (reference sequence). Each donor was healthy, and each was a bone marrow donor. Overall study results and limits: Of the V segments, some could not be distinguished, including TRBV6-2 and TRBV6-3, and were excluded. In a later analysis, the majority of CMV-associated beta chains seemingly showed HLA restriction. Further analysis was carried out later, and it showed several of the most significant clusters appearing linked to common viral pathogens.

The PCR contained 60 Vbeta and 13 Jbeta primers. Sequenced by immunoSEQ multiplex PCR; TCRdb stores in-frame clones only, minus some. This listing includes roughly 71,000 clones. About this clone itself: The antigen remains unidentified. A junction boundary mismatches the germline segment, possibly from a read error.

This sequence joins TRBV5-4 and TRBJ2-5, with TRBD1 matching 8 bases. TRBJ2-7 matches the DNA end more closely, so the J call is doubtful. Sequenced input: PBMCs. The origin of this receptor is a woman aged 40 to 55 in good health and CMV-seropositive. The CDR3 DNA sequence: TGTGCCAGCAGCTTGGGGACAGGGTCCTTCGAGCAGTACTTC. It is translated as CASSLGTGSFEQYF.